This T cell receptor (beta chain) was observed in a study of cytomegalovirus exposure and HLA in healthy donors. Study-wide findings and caveats: Both high specificity and high sensitivity reportedly marked the classifier's diagnosis of cytomegalovirus status. Cytomegalovirus-associated TCR beta chains were listed, numbering over 150.

This clone has a handful of counts. Its specificity is not known. Some clones are missing from TCRdb's copy, which holds only in-frame ones; the method was immunoSEQ multiplex PCR. The sample includes some 210,000 clones, less than 85% of them seen just once. The CDR3 is 16 residues long. Unmatched junction bases numbered 6, after V lost 7 bases and J lost 3 bases. Germline CDR1 and CDR2: LNHDA and SQIVND (reference sequence). Material for sequencing was PBMCs. This receptor was taken from a woman between 18 and 29 years old in good health and CMV-seronegative. The J gene is TRBJ2-1, the V gene TRBV19, with 13 nucleotides matching TRBD2. CDR3 residues: CASTRTSGGRYNEQFF. Written as DNA, the CDR3 is TGTGCCAGTACCCGGACTAGCGGGGGCCGCTACAATGAGCAGTTCTTC. Based on the CDR3 plus reference TRBV19 and TRBJ2-1, the full variable domain is DGGITQSPKYLFRKEGQNVTLSCEQNLNHDAMYWYRQDPGQGLRLIYYSQIVNDFQKGDIAEGYSVSREKKESFPLTVTSAQKNPTAFYLCASTRTSGGRYNEQFFGPGTRLTVL.